Following are 21 T cell receptor beta chains from one sample sequenced in a study of cytomegalovirus exposure and HLA in healthy donors. The PCR ran on 60 Vbeta and 13 Jbeta primers. The data were produced by immunoSEQ multiplex PCR, yet TCRdb's version contains in-frame clones alone and is incomplete. The sample includes some 89,000 clones, 81% of them seen just once. Sequenced sample: PBMCs. These receptors came from a woman in her thirties in good health and CMV-seronegative.

The chain joins TRBV5-1 to TRBJ2-5; D gene uncertain. The end of the DNA aligns better with TRBJ2-7, so the J call may be wrong. The CDR3 loop spans 15 amino acids. The germline V gene has CDR1 SGHRS and CDR2 YFSETQ. Here the CDR3 reads CASSLVLTSGAEQYF. In nucleotides, the CDR3 is TGCGCCAGCAGCTTGGTCTTGACAAGTGGCGCCGAGCAGTACTTC.

The chain employs TRBV23-1 and TRBJ1-5, with TRBD1 matching 7 bases. TRBV23-1 is placed among ORFs of uncertain function. CDR3 length equals 21 residues. Germline trimming cut 5 bases from V and 0 bases from J; bases unmatched to any gene: 22. The DNA for the CDR3 is TGCGCCAGCAGTGTCCTTATCATGTCGACAGGGCAATTTTATAGCAATCAGCCCCAGCATTTT. It encodes CASSVLIMSTGQFYSNQPQHF.

This clone has a single count. V usage is TRBV28 and J usage is TRBJ1-1; 11 bases are a match to TRBD1. V shed 6 bases and J 4 bases; nucleotides not matched to a gene: 4. CDR1 is MDHEN, CDR2 SYDVKM, per germline. This CDR3 spans 14 amino acids. CDR3 in amino acids: CASRTGTGGTEAFF. CDR3 nucleotides: TGTGCCAGCAGAACCGGGACAGGGGGCACTGAAGCTTTCTTT.

In DNA, the CDR3 is TGTGCCAGCAGTGGACGGACTAGCCGAGATACGCAGTATTTT. Its translation: CASSGRTSRDTQYF. The chain has TRBV9 and TRBJ2-3; 8 bases line up with TRBD2. The trim removed 5 bases at V and 5 bases at J, leaving 7 bases unmatched. CDR1 is SGDLS, CDR2 YYNGEE, per germline. The CDR3 spans 14 residues.

The gene calls are TRBV2 and TRBJ1-2; 7 bases map to TRBD1. This CDR3 is built from 15 residues. Germline trimming cut 8 bases from V and 5 bases from J; bases unmatched to any gene: 14. Germline CDR1 reads SNHLY; CDR2 reads FYNNEI. DNA for the CDR3: TGTGCCAGCGTAGGGACCGACAGGGCTCTATATGGCTACACCTTC. Translation: CASVGTDRALYGYTF.

This sequence joins TRBV11-2 and TRBJ1-2, with 7 bases that match TRBD1. The junction had 6 bases not matched to a gene; V was cut back by 1 base and J by 7 bases. Germline CDR1 SGHAT, CDR2 FQNNGV. This CDR3 is built from 14 residues. In DNA, the CDR3 is TGTGCCAGCAGCTTAGCCACAGGGGTGGTTGGCTACACCTTC. Amino acids: CASSLATGVVGYTF.

This clone was detected a few times. The rearrangement joins TRBV5-8 to TRBJ2-1, with no clear D. The CDR3 sequence is 11 residues long. Trimming took 2 bases from V and 10 from J, leaving 7 bases between them. CDR1 is SGHTS, CDR2 YDEGEE, per germline. In DNA form, the CDR3 reads TGTGCCAGCAGCTTAGTAGAGGAGCAGTTCTTC. It codes for CASSLVEEQFF. Together with reference TRBV5-8 and TRBJ2-1, the CDR3 gives the full variable domain: EAGVTQSPTHLIKTRGQQATLRCSPISGHTSVYWYQQALGLGLQFLLWYDEGEERNRGNFPPRFSGRQFPNYSSELNVNALELEDSALYLCASSLVEEQFFGPGTRLTVL.

The genes are TRBV19 and TRBJ1-1; D unresolved. CDR3 length: 16 residues. The V end lost 7 bases, the J end lost 1 base, and 19 bases lay between the germline ends. Germline V gene sequence: CDR1 LNHDA, CDR2 SQIVND (reference sequence). CDR3 residues: CASTTPPGSGNTEAFF. CDR3 in DNA: TGTGCCAGTACCACCCCACCGGGTTCCGGGAACACTGAAGCTTTCTTT.

This chain connects TRBV7-9 to TRBJ2-7, with 12 bases that match TRBD1. This CDR3 contains 19 residues. Germline-derived CDR1 and CDR2 are SEHNR and FQNEAQ (reference sequence). Trimming took 5 bases from V and 4 from J; bases not matched to a gene: 18. CDR3 nucleotide sequence: TGTGCCAGCAGCGGACCCCCGGGTAGGTCGGGACAGGGGGCTTACGAGCAGTACTTC. Protein: CASSGPPGRSGQGAYEQYF. Full variable domain (outside the CDR3, taken from reference TRBV7-9 and TRBJ2-7): DTGVSQNPRHKITKRGQNVTFRCDPISEHNRLYWYRQTLGQGPEFLTYFQNEAQLEKSRLLSDRFSAERPKGSFSTLEIQRTEQGDSAMYLCASSGPPGRSGQGAYEQYFGPGTRLTVT.

The chain employs TRBV10-3 and TRBJ2-1, with TRBD1 matching over 7 bases. J gave up 15 bases and V 2 bases, and 4 bases lay outside the gene matches. The germline CDR1 and CDR2 sequences are ENHRY and SYGVKD. This CDR3 is built from 11 residues. CDR3 in amino acids: CAISEDRELFF. The CDR3 nucleotides are TGTGCCATCAGTGAGGACAGGGAGTTGTTCTTC.

The chain employs TRBV19 and TRBJ2-7, with 10 bases fitting TRBD2. The CDR3 has 13 residues. Trimming cost V 7 bases and J 3 bases; bases outside gene matches: 3. CDR1 and CDR2 from the germline V gene are LNHDA and SQIVND (reference sequence). The CDR3 region has the DNA TGTGCCAGTAAGTCTAGCGGGAGCTACGAGCAGTACTTC. It translates to CASKSSGSYEQYF.

The chain couples TRBV19 to TRBJ1-5, with 7 bases aligning to TRBD1. Germline CDR1 and CDR2: LNHDA and SQIVND (reference sequence). The V and J ends lost 5 bases and 4 bases, in that order; junction bases with no gene match: 8. The CDR3 loop spans 15 amino acids. The CDR3 DNA sequence: TGTGCCAGTAGTTCCCCTGGACAGGAGAATCAGCCCCAGCATTTT. Protein product: CASSSPGQENQPQHF.

The chain carries TRBV7-3 and TRBJ2-5; 9 nucleotides line up with TRBD2. Germline trimming cut 1 base from V and 1 base from J; bases unmatched to any gene: 4. This CDR3 has 16 amino acids. Germline-derived CDR1 and CDR2 are SGHTA and FQGTGA. The CDR3 reads CASSLIAGGVQETQYF. The CDR3 region has the DNA TGTGCCAGCAGCTTAATTGCGGGAGGGGTCCAAGAGACCCAGTACTTC.

The V and J genes are TRBV19 and TRBJ2-3, with TRBD2 matching 11 bases. V gave up 5 bases and J gave up 0 bases; unmatched junction bases: 4. From germline, CDR1 is LNHDA and CDR2 SQIVND (reference sequence). This CDR3 comprises 16 residues. CDR3 residues: CASSPRLAGSTDTQYF. CDR3 sequence (DNA): TGTGCCAGTAGTCCCAGACTAGCGGGGAGCACAGATACGCAGTATTTT.

The V gene is TRBV6-1, the J gene TRBJ1-4; 7 bases agree with TRBD1. The CDR3 contains 17 residues. Germline CDR1 MNHNS, CDR2 SASEGT. V was clipped by 3 bases and J by 2 bases; unmatched bases: 9. In DNA, the CDR3 is TGTGCCAGCAGTGACCTCACAGGGGTGGGCACTAATGAAAAACTGTTTTTT. Translated: CASSDLTGVGTNEKLFF.

V and J are TRBV9 and TRBJ2-3, with 9 bases aligning to TRBD1. Trimming took 3 bases from V and 6 from J; bases not matched to a gene: 5. The CDR3 loop spans 14 amino acids. The germline CDR1 and CDR2 sequences are SGDLS and YYNGEE. The CDR3 loop is CASSATGGADTQYF. The DNA for the CDR3 is TGTGCCAGCAGCGCCACAGGGGGCGCGGATACGCAGTATTTT.

This chain uses TRBV28 with TRBJ2-7; TRBD1 is a possible D gene (5 bases). Germline assignment: CDR1 MDHEN and CDR2 SYDVKM. CDR3 size: 14 residues. V lost 7 bases and J 3 bases, leaving 16 bases between the germline ends. The CDR3 nucleotides read TGTGCCAGCAAGGTTAGCCAGGGCCACTACGAGCAGTACTTC. It is translated as CASKVSQGHYEQYF.

Only a few counts were recorded for this clone. The rearrangement uses TRBV11-2 and TRBJ2-1; D might be TRBD1 (6 bases). Trimming removed 1 base from V and 10 bases from J, with 17 bases in between. CDR1 SGHAT and CDR2 FQNNGV come from the germline V gene. This CDR3 contains 15 residues. CDR3: CASSLGQAFRREQFF. The CDR3 bases are TGTGCCAGCAGCTTAGGACAGGCCTTTAGGAGGGAGCAGTTCTTC.

The chain joins TRBV6-1 to TRBJ2-7; D remains ambiguous. V was pared by 5 bases and J by 0 bases, with 5 bases between. Germline assignment: CDR1 MNHNS and CDR2 SASEGT. This CDR3 region has 12 residues. CDR3 nucleotides: TGTGCCAGCAGTCCTAGCTCCTACGAGCAGTACTTC. Its translation is CASSPSSYEQYF.

The chain uses TRBV5-4 and TRBJ1-3; TRBD1 might be the D (5 bases). CDR1 and CDR2 from the germline V gene are SGHNT and YYREEE (reference sequence). CDR3 size: 15 residues. Trimming removed 0 bases from V and 1 base from J, with 8 bases in between. CDR3 sequence: CASSLGGVSGNTIYF. CDR3 DNA sequence: TGTGCCAGCAGCTTGGGGGGGGTTTCTGGAAACACCATATATTTT.

This chain joins TRBV7-3 and TRBJ2-2; 10 nucleotides agree with TRBD1. The junction had 5 bases not matched to a gene; V was cut back by 0 bases and J by 4 bases. The CDR3 is 17 amino acids. Germline CDR1 and CDR2: SGHTA and FQGTGA. The CDR3, as DNA: TGTGCCAGCAGCTTAACGACAGGGGGCGGGAGCACCGGGGAGCTGTTTTTT. It yields the protein CASSLTTGGGSTGELFF.